Following are 22 T cell receptor beta chains from one sample sequenced in a study of technical replicates of blood from a handful of donors. Using immunoSEQ multiplex PCR, the repertoire was profiled, and TCRdb retains in-frame clones only, with some absent. The sample lists 75,000 to 95,000 clones; just under 95% were seen once. Sequencing was performed on T cells isolated from PBMCs. The receptor set was obtained from a human donor in good health.

The chain employs TRBV15 and TRBJ2-1, with 12 bases lining up with TRBD2. The CDR3 sequence is 17 residues long. Germline CDR1 is LNHNV and CDR2 is YYDKDF (reference sequence). V lost 1 base, J lost 8 bases, and 9 bases stayed unmatched. CDR3 nucleotide sequence: TGTGCCACCAGCAGAGGGACTAGCGGGAAGGATTCCCATGAGCAGTTCTTC. It is translated as CATSRGTSGKDSHEQFF.

The genes are TRBV9 and TRBJ1-2; no firm D call. Trimming pared 0 bases from V and 0 bases from J, leaving 6 bases between. The CDR3 sequence is 14 residues long. Germline CDR1 is SGDLS and CDR2 is YYNGEE. As DNA, the CDR3 is TGTGCCAGCAGCGTAGACATCTCTAACTATGGCTACACCTTC. As protein: CASSVDISNYGYTF. Complete variable domain (other parts from reference TRBV9 and TRBJ1-2): DSGVTQTPKHLITATGQRVTLRCSPRSGDLSVYWYQQSLDQGLQFLIQYYNGEERAKGNILERFSAQQFPDLHSELNLSSLELGDSALYFCASSVDISNYGYTFGSGTRLTVV.

The gene calls are TRBV16 and TRBJ2-5; D is unresolved. Looked up from germline, CDR1 is KGHSY and CDR2 is FQNENV. The CDR3 sequence is 14 residues long. Between the trimmed V and J ends, which lost 4 bases and 2 bases, there was a span of 11 bases. As DNA, the CDR3 is TGTGCCAGCAGCCCCACCCAGGTACAAGAGACCCAGTACTTC. Protein sequence: CASSPTQVQETQYF.

V usage is TRBV5-1 and J usage is TRBJ2-1, with 13 positions matching TRBD2. The CDR3 is made up of 18 amino acids. The V and J ends lost 1 base and 9 bases, in that order; junction bases with no gene match: 13. CDR1 and CDR2 from the germline V gene are SGHRS and YFSETQ. The CDR3 DNA reads TGCGCCAGCAGCTTGAAGTTAGGTCTATGGACTAGCGGGGGTGAGCAGTTCTTC. Translating gives CASSLKLGLWTSGGEQFF.

V is TRBV7-3 and J is TRBJ2-2; D is possibly TRBD1 (5 bases). Trimming took 5 bases from V and 2 from J, leaving 15 bases between them. The germline gives CDR1 SGHTA, CDR2 FQGTGA. The CDR3 runs to 16 residues. CDR3 amino acids: CASSTYMTDNTGELFF. CDR3 nucleotide sequence: TGTGCCAGCAGCACCTACATGACAGATAACACCGGGGAGCTGTTTTTT.

J is TRBJ1-2 and V is TRBV7-9, with 7 positions matching TRBD1. This CDR3 has 14 amino acids. The J segment lost 7 bases and the V segment lost 7 bases, leaving 12 bases of the junction unmatched. CDR1 SEHNR and CDR2 FQNEAQ come from the germline V gene (reference sequence). The CDR3: CASINAGTVSGYTF. CDR3 nucleotide sequence: TGTGCCAGCATTAATGCCGGGACAGTCTCTGGCTACACCTTC.

The V and J genes are TRBV12-1 and TRBJ2-1; the tabulated D call, TRBD2, remains unverified against the DNA. TRBV12-1 is classified as a pseudogene. CDR3 length: 18 amino acids. This CDR3 reads CASSPKGSGLSSYNEQFF. The CDR3 nucleotides read TGTGCCAGCAGCCCAAAGGGAAGCGGCCTCAGCTCCTACAATGAGCAGTTCTTC.

There are a few counts of this clone. The chain combines TRBV18 with TRBJ2-7; 13 bases are a match to TRBD2. Trimming took 5 bases from V and 7 from J; bases not matched to a gene: 5. Per germline, CDR1 KGHSH and CDR2 LQKENI. The CDR3 is 14 residues long. CDR3 loop: CASSAGTSGKEQYF. The CDR3 DNA reads as TGTGCCAGCTCAGCCGGGACTAGCGGGAAAGAGCAGTACTTC.

The chain couples TRBV30 to TRBJ1-3, with a weak D call TRBD1 (5 bases). This CDR3 is 14 amino acids long. Trimming took off 0 bases at V and 4 bases at J, with 10 bases between the two ends. Germline loops: CDR1 GTSNPN, CDR2 SVGIG (reference sequence). The CDR3 loop is CAWSVRREGNTIYF. The CDR3 nucleotides are TGTGCCTGGAGTGTACGCAGGGAAGGAAACACCATATATTTT.

The V call is TRBV11-2, the J call TRBJ1-2, with TRBD1 identical over 9 bases. Per the germline V gene, CDR1 is SGHAT and CDR2 is FQNNGV. Germline trimming cut 2 bases from V and 7 bases from J; bases unmatched to any gene: 8. The CDR3 has 15 residues. CDR3 residues: CASSLIRDRESGYTF. CDR3 bases: TGTGCCAGCAGCTTAATCCGGGACAGGGAATCTGGCTACACCTTC. Supplemented by reference TRBV11-2 and TRBJ1-2, the full variable domain reads EAGVAQSPRYKIIEKRQSVAFWCNPISGHATLYWYQQILGQGPKLLIQFQNNGVVDDSQLPKDRFSAERLKGVDSTLKIQPAKLEDSAVYLCASSLIRDRESGYTFGSGTRLTVV.

The CDR3 loop is CASSLEASGSDTQYF. The CDR3 coding sequence is TGTGCCAGCAGCTTAGAGGCTAGCGGGAGTGACACGCAGTATTTT. V usage is TRBV11-2 and J usage is TRBJ2-3; 10 positions match TRBD2. Trimming removed 0 bases from V and 9 bases from J; junction bases left unmatched: 6. From germline, CDR1 is SGHAT and CDR2 FQNNGV. This CDR3 contains 15 residues.

This chain joins TRBV18 and TRBJ1-4, with 7 bases that match TRBD1. V was clipped by 3 bases and J by 6 bases; unmatched bases: 4. CDR1 is KGHSH, CDR2 LQKENI, per germline. CDR3 length equals 14 residues. The CDR3 DNA reads as TGTGCCAGCTCACCTACGCAGGGGGATGAAAAACTGTTTTTT. This translates into CASSPTQGDEKLFF.

The chain uses TRBV11-2 and TRBJ1-1; perhaps TRBD1 as D (5 bases). Germline V lookup: CDR1 SGHAT, CDR2 FQNNGV. V was trimmed by 5 bases and J by 4 bases, leaving 14 bases between them. CDR3 size: 14 residues. This CDR3 reads CASSTQQGSTEAFF. DNA of the CDR3: TGTGCCAGCAGCACCCAGCAGGGAAGCACTGAAGCTTTCTTT.

This sequence joins TRBV5-1 and TRBJ1-5; D unresolved. Germline V gene lookup returns CDR1 SGHRS and CDR2 YFSETQ. This CDR3 comprises 10 residues. The ends were cut back, 7 bases at V and 9 bases at J, with 8 bases in the middle. The CDR3 spells CASGRAPQHF. CDR3 sequence (DNA): TGCGCCAGCGGCCGTGCGCCCCAGCATTTT.

The chain is built from TRBV11-3 and TRBJ1-1; D ambiguous. The length of the CDR3 is 13 residues. Germline V gives CDR1 SGHNT, CDR2 YENEEA. V lost 6 bases, J lost 0 bases, and 8 bases lay in between. CDR3 loop: CASSHAMNTEAFF. The CDR3 nucleotides read TGTGCCAGCAGTCATGCTATGAACACTGAAGCTTTCTTT.

V and J are TRBV19 and TRBJ2-7; 9 bases are shared with TRBD1. The CDR3 consists of 13 residues. In germline, CDR1 is LNHDA, CDR2 SQIVND (reference sequence). With 8 bases clipped from V and 5 bases from J, the junction kept 7 bases outside the gene matches. For the CDR3, the DNA is TGTGCCAGTCACACGGGACAGGGCCACGAGCAGTACTTC. It specifies CASHTGQGHEQYF. The full variable domain, rest sourced from reference TRBV19 and TRBJ2-7, is DGGITQSPKYLFRKEGQNVTLSCEQNLNHDAMYWYRQDPGQGLRLIYYSQIVNDFQKGDIAEGYSVSREKKESFPLTVTSAQKNPTAFYLCASHTGQGHEQYFGPGTRLTVT.

The V call is TRBV29-1, the J call TRBJ2-2, with D maybe TRBD2 (6 bases). This CDR3 contains 16 residues. V was pared by 4 bases and J by 6 bases, with 21 bases between. Germline lookup yields CDR1 SQVTM and CDR2 ANQGSEA. CDR3 coding DNA: TGCAGCGTTGTTTTTCGGGAGTCCATCAACCCCGGGGAGCTGTTTTTT. Translating it yields CSVVFRESINPGELFF.

The V gene is TRBV18, the J gene TRBJ2-1; 9 bases match TRBD2. Germline V lookup: CDR1 KGHSH, CDR2 LQKENI. Trimming removed 0 bases from V and 4 bases from J; junction bases left unmatched: 4. The CDR3 is 16 residues long. CDR3 in amino acids: CASSPPGLAGYNEQFF. DNA of the CDR3: TGTGCCAGCTCACCACCGGGGCTAGCGGGGTACAATGAGCAGTTCTTC.

The rearrangement uses TRBV9 and TRBJ2-5; 15 positions match TRBD2. CDR1 SGDLS and CDR2 YYNGEE come from the germline V gene. The CDR3 contains 18 residues. J gave up 5 bases and V 0 bases, and 8 bases lay outside the gene matches. This chain's CDR3 is CASSVGRWTSGGAETQYF. CDR3 sequence (DNA): TGTGCCAGCAGCGTAGGTAGATGGACTAGCGGGGGGGCGGAGACCCAGTACTTC.

This rearrangement joins TRBV28 to TRBJ1-2, with 8 bases identical to TRBD1. From germline, CDR1 is MDHEN and CDR2 SYDVKM. This CDR3 contains 15 residues. Trimming took 4 bases from V and 1 from J; bases not matched to a gene: 5. CDR3 sequence: CASSSGQGGNYGYTF. The CDR3 DNA sequence: TGTGCCAGCAGTTCCGGACAGGGTGGTAACTATGGCTACACCTTC.

The CDR3 sequence: CASSLPGQMSEQYF. The DNA of the CDR3 is TGTGCCAGCAGCTTGCCAGGGCAGATGAGTGAGCAGTACTTC. The rearrangement links TRBV5-7 to TRBJ2-7; the D gene is possibly TRBD1 (5 bases). TRBV5-7 is labeled an ORF, and its function is uncertain. V was pared by 1 base and J by 7 bases, with 15 bases between. The length of the CDR3 is 14 residues.

CDR3 DNA sequence: TGTGCCAGCAGTAGACAGGGTGGGGAGACCCAGTACTTC. This sequence encodes CASSRQGGETQYF. This rearrangement joins TRBV6-1 to TRBJ2-5; 7 nucleotides agree with TRBD1. CDR3 length: 13 amino acids. CDR1 and CDR2 (germline): MNHNS, SASEGT. V dropped 5 bases and J dropped 5; count of bases not matched to a gene: 5.